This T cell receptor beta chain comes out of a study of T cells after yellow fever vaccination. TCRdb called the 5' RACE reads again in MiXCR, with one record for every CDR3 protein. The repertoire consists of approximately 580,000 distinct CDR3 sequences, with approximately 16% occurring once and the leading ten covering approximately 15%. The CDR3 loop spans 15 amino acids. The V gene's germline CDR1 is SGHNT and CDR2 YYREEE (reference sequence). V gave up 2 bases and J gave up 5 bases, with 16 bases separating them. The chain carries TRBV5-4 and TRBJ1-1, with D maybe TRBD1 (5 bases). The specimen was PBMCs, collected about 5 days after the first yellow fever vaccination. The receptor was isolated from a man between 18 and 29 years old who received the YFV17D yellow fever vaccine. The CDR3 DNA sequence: TGTGCCAGCAGCTTCGGGGCACCCGGAGGGACTGAAGCTTTCTTT. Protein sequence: CASSFGAPGGTEAFF. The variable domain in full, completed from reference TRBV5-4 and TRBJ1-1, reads ETGVTQSPTHLIKTRGQQVTLRCSSQSGHNTVSWYQQALGQGPQFIFQYYREEENGRGNFPPRFSGLQFPNYSSELNVNALELDDSALYLCASSFGAPGGTEAFFGQGTRLTVV.